This record covers a single T cell receptor (beta chain). The record originates from a study of shared clonotypes between healthy human individuals. CDR3 length: 14 residues. CDR1 and CDR2 from the germline V gene are MNHEY and SMNVEV (reference sequence). V was pared by 4 bases and J by 2 bases, with 12 bases between. Naive CD8 cells, CD45RO-negative and positively selected for CCR7, excluded terminally differentiated effector memory CD45RA+ cells. Libraries were prepared by immunoSEQ multiplex PCR; TCRdb keeps only in-frame clonotypes and omits some of them. The table has 1.5 million to 2.5 million clones, about 95% seen once.

This receptor was taken from a man aged 18 to 30 in good health. Sequencing was performed on naive CD8+ T cells sorted from blood. The chain employs TRBV27 and TRBJ2-7; possibly TRBD1 for D (5 bases). In DNA form, the CDR3 reads TGTGCCAGCAGTTGGGGCCCGGAGACCTACGAGCAGTACTTC. Translating gives CASSWGPETYEQYF.